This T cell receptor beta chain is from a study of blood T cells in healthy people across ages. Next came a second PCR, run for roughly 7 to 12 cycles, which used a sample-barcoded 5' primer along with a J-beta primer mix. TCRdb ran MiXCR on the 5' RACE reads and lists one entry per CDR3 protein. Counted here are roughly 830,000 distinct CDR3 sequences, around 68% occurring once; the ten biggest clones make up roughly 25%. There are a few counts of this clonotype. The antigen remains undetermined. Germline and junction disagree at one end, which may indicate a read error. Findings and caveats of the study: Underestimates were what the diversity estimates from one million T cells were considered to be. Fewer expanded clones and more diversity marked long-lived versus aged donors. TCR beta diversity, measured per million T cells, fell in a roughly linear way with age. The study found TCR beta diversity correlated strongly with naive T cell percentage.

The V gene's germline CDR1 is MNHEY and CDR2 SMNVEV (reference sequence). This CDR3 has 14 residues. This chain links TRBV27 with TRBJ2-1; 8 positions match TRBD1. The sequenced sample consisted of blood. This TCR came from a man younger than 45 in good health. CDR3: CASRTGGSYNEQFF. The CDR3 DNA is TGCGCCAGTAGAACAGGGGGTTCCTACAATGAGCAGTTCTTC.